A selection of T cell receptor beta chains follows, all from one sample in a study of cytomegalovirus exposure and HLA in healthy donors. Method: immunoSEQ multiplex PCR; TCRdb's copy keeps in-frame clones and lacks some. The repertoire consists of more than 250,000 clones, with about 85% occurring once and the leading ten covering about 1%. Material: PBMCs. The source is a woman aged 25-40 years in good health and CMV-seropositive. CDR3s include the opening cysteine and the closing phenylalanine or tryptophan. Each record gives: D gene, V gene, J gene, clone size, CDR3 DNA, CDR3 protein. A D gene is named only where the DNA matches it firmly. Size is omitted from some rows. Given values are once, few, many or a class for expanded clones.

D: TRBD1; V: TRBV4-1; J: TRBJ1-2; size: -; DNA: TGCGCCAGCAGCCCAGGACAGGGGAACTATGGCTACACCTTC; CDR3: CASSPGQGNYGYTF
D: TRBD1; V: TRBV7-6; J: TRBJ2-2; size: -; DNA: TGTGCCAGCAGCTTAAGACAGGGTTCGAGATCCGGGGAGCTGTTTTTT; CDR3: CASSLRQGSRSGELFF
D: -; V: TRBV10-1; J: TRBJ1-5; size: -; DNA: TGCGCCAGCAATTCACAGGGACACAATCAGCCCCAGCATTTT; CDR3: CASNSQGHNQPQHF
D: -; V: TRBV7-9; J: TRBJ2-7; size: -; DNA: TGTGCCAGCAGCTTAGAGGGCCGGGGGAGCCGCGAGCAGTACTTC; CDR3: CASSLEGRGSREQYF
D: -; V: TRBV29-1; J: TRBJ2-7; size: -; DNA: TGCAGCGTTGCCCGAGGGGGTATCGCGTACGAGCAGTACTTC; CDR3: CSVARGGIAYEQYF
D: -; V: TRBV4-3; J: TRBJ1-2; size: -; DNA: TGCGCCAGCAGCCAAGATCGTGCAGGACCCTATGGCTACACCTTC; CDR3: CASSQDRAGPYGYTF
D: -; V: TRBV14; J: TRBJ2-3; size: -; DNA: TGTGCCAGCAGCCAAGATATCGGGGAAAGCACAGATACGCAGTATTTT; CDR3: CASSQDIGESTDTQYF
D: TRBD2; V: TRBV7-2; J: TRBJ2-7; size: -; DNA: TGTGCCAGCAACCAACTAGCGGGGGGGTACGAGCAGTACTTC; CDR3: CASNQLAGGYEQYF
D: TRBD2; V: TRBV6-1; J: TRBJ2-1; size: -; DNA: TGTGCCAGCAGTGGACAGCTTCTAGCGGGGGGTTACAATGAGCAGTTCTTC; CDR3: CASSGQLLAGGYNEQFF
D: TRBD2; V: TRBV6-6; J: TRBJ2-1; size: -; DNA: TGTGCCAGCAGTTACCCCGCTAGCGGGGGGGCTAATGAGCAGTTCTTC; CDR3: CASSYPASGGANEQFF
D: TRBD2; V: TRBV2; J: TRBJ2-2; size: -; DNA: TGTGCCAGCAGTGAAGCGCTGGGACTAAACACCGGGGAGCTGTTTTTT; CDR3: CASSEALGLNTGELFF
D: -; V: TRBV7-7; J: TRBJ2-5; size: -; DNA: TGTGCCAGCAGCTTAGACCCGGGAGCGTGGGAGACCCAGTACTTC; CDR3: CASSLDPGAWETQYF
D: TRBD1; V: TRBV7-3; J: TRBJ2-3; size: -; DNA: TGTGCCAGCAGCCGCAGACAGGGTTTGTCTACGCAGTATTTT; CDR3: CASSRRQGLSTQYF
D: -; V: TRBV7-2; J: TRBJ1-4; size: -; DNA: TGTGCCAGCAGCCCCTACAGTGCTAATGAAAAACTGTTTTTT; CDR3: CASSPYSANEKLFF
D: TRBD1; V: TRBV5-1; J: TRBJ2-7; size: -; DNA: TGCGCCAGCAGCTCAGGGGGCTACGAGCAGTACTTC; CDR3: CASSSGGYEQYF
D: TRBD2; V: TRBV6-1; J: TRBJ2-1; size: once; DNA: TGTGCCAGCAGTGCTTACCTAGCGGGGGCGAGCAATGAGCAGTTCTTC; CDR3: CASSAYLAGASNEQFF
D: -; V: TRBV6-5; J: TRBJ2-1; size: -; DNA: TGTGCCAGCAGTTACCACAATGAGCAGTTCTTC; CDR3: CASSYHNEQFF
D: -; V: TRBV30; J: TRBJ1-1; size: -; DNA: TGTGCCTGGAGCAGGACGGTGAACACTGAAGCTTTCTTT; CDR3: CAWSRTVNTEAFF
D: -; V: TRBV28; J: TRBJ2-5; size: -; DNA: TGTGCCAGCAGATCTCGAGAGACCCAGTACTTC; CDR3: CASRSRETQYF
D: TRBD1; V: TRBV18; J: TRBJ1-1; size: -; DNA: TGTGCCAGCTCACCGGGACAGTCGAACACTGAAGCTTTCTTT; CDR3: CASSPGQSNTEAFF
D: -; V: TRBV5-6; J: TRBJ1-5; size: -; DNA: TGTGCCAGCAGCTTGAGCAGGGTCGGCAATCAGCCCCAGCATTTT; CDR3: CASSLSRVGNQPQHF
D: -; V: TRBV28; J: TRBJ1-2; size: -; DNA: TGTGCCAGCAGTCTGCTTGAACCGAACTATGGCTACACCTTC; CDR3: CASSLLEPNYGYTF
D: -; V: TRBV9; J: TRBJ2-1; size: -; DNA: TGTGCCAGCAGCGTCGACTCCAATGAGCAGTTCTTC; CDR3: CASSVDSNEQFF
D: -; V: TRBV4-3; J: TRBJ1-2; size: -; DNA: TGCGCCAGCAGCGCGGACAGTTACTATGGCTACACCTTC; CDR3: CASSADSYYGYTF
D: -; V: TRBV15; J: TRBJ2-7; size: -; DNA: TGTGCCACCAGCCCACAGCGGATGTCGGTTGAGCAGTACTTC; CDR3: CATSPQRMSVEQYF
D: -; V: TRBV7-6; J: TRBJ1-1; size: -; DNA: TGTGCCAGCAGCTTAGAGTCCCGGATGAACACTGAAGCTTTCTTT; CDR3: CASSLESRMNTEAFF
D: TRBD1; V: TRBV5-1; J: TRBJ1-4; size: -; DNA: TGCGCCAGCAGCTTGTCGCAGGGGGAAGAAAAACTGTTTTTT; CDR3: CASSLSQGEEKLFF
D: -; V: TRBV29-1; J: TRBJ1-3; size: -; DNA: TGCAGCGCACAGTGGGACTCTGGAAACACCATATATTTT; CDR3: CSAQWDSGNTIYF
D: -; V: TRBV6-5; J: TRBJ1-1; size: -; DNA: TGTGCCAGCAGGAGCGGGTTGAACACTGAAGCTTTCTTT; CDR3: CASRSGLNTEAFF
D: -; V: TRBV15; J: TRBJ2-7; size: -; DNA: TGTGCCACCAGCAGGACCCCAGGGGCCTACGAGCAGTACTTC; CDR3: CATSRTPGAYEQYF
D: TRBD1; V: TRBV6-5; J: TRBJ2-7; size: -; DNA: TGTGCCAGCAGTTACTCTCGGACAGGGTGGGGGTACGAGCAGTACTTC; CDR3: CASSYSRTGWGYEQYF
D: -; V: TRBV28; J: TRBJ1-5; size: -; DNA: TGTGCCAGCAGTTTATTCAGCACTAGCAATCAGCCCCAGCATTTT; CDR3: CASSLFSTSNQPQHF
D: -; V: TRBV23-1; J: TRBJ1-2; size: -; DNA: TGCGCCAGCAGTCAGTTCCTCTCGGCCAACTATGGCTACACCTTC; CDR3: CASSQFLSANYGYTF
D: -; V: TRBV7-8; J: TRBJ2-5; size: -; DNA: TGTGCCAGCAGCCGAGGTTGGGAGACCCAGTACTTC; CDR3: CASSRGWETQYF
D: TRBD1; V: TRBV7-3; J: TRBJ2-3; size: few; DNA: TGTGCCAGCGGAGGACAGGGGGGAGATACGCAGTATTTT; CDR3: CASGGQGGDTQYF
D: -; V: TRBV19; J: TRBJ1-1; size: -; DNA: TGTGCCAGTAGTCCCGACGGAGGGAACACTGAAGCTTTCTTT; CDR3: CASSPDGGNTEAFF
D: TRBD1; V: TRBV9; J: TRBJ2-1; size: -; DNA: TGTGCCAGCAGCTCACAGGGGTACGGTTCTAGTTACAATGAGCAGTTCTTC; CDR3: CASSSQGYGSSYNEQFF
D: -; V: TRBV28; J: TRBJ1-1; size: -; DNA: TGTGCCAGCAGTTTACGGACCGGGGCTTTCTTT; CDR3: CASSLRTGAFF
D: TRBD1; V: TRBV28; J: TRBJ1-4; size: -; DNA: TGTGCCAGCAGTTTATTAAAAGATGGGACAGCCATTAATGAAAAACTGTTTTTT; CDR3: CASSLLKDGTAINEKLFF
D: TRBD2; V: TRBV7-3; J: TRBJ2-3; size: -; DNA: TGTGCCAGCAGCTCCCCGGGACTAGCGGGAGCAGATACGCAGTATTTT; CDR3: CASSSPGLAGADTQYF
D: TRBD1; V: TRBV27; J: TRBJ2-4; size: -; DNA: TGTGCCAGCAGTTTAACAGGGGCGGCCAAAAACATTCAGTACTTC; CDR3: CASSLTGAAKNIQYF
D: TRBD2; V: TRBV10-3; J: TRBJ2-1; size: once; DNA: TGTGCCATCAGTGGAGCGGGAGATATGAACAATGAGCAGTTCTTC; CDR3: CAISGAGDMNNEQFF
D: TRBD2; V: TRBV5-4; J: TRBJ2-1; size: once; DNA: TGTGCCAGCAGCTCCGGGACTAGCGATATTGATGAGCAGTTCTTC; CDR3: CASSSGTSDIDEQFF
D: -; V: TRBV28; J: TRBJ2-2; size: -; DNA: TGTGCCAGCAGACCCCGTCCCGGGGAGCTGTTTTTT; CDR3: CASRPRPGELFF
D: TRBD2; V: TRBV5-1; J: TRBJ2-1; size: -; DNA: TGCGCCAGCAGCTTGGCCGGGACTAGCGGGAGCTCCTACAATGAGCAGTTCTTC; CDR3: CASSLAGTSGSSYNEQFF
D: TRBD2; V: TRBV18; J: TRBJ2-7; size: -; DNA: TGTGCCAGCTCACCTCCTAGCGGCTACTCCTACGAGCAGTACTTC; CDR3: CASSPPSGYSYEQYF